This T cell receptor (beta chain) is drawn from a study of blood T cell repertoires in COVID-19. Study as a whole: Acute-phase and convalescent COVID-19 samples originated in the United States, Italy and Spain.

Original data processing: Estimation of nucleated cell counts relied on the amplification of reference gene primers. Data came from immunoSEQ multiplex PCR; TCRdb stores just in-frame clones and leaves some out. V and J calls and clone size are copied from that table; D and trimming were computed from the DNA. The sample yields roughly 90,000 clones, about 90% seen once. Germline CDR1 reads MDHEN; CDR2 reads SYDVKM. The CDR3 is made up of 15 amino acids. Trimming took off 8 bases at V and 6 bases at J, with 22 bases between the two ends. The clonotype originates from a human donor in a cohort sampled during active COVID-19. The sample was peripheral blood. The chain is built from TRBV28 and TRBJ1-2; no clear D gene. As DNA, the CDR3 is TGTGCCAGCTCCCTTGGGCCAGATAGTCTCCATGGCTACACCTTC. This sequence encodes CASSLGPDSLHGYTF.